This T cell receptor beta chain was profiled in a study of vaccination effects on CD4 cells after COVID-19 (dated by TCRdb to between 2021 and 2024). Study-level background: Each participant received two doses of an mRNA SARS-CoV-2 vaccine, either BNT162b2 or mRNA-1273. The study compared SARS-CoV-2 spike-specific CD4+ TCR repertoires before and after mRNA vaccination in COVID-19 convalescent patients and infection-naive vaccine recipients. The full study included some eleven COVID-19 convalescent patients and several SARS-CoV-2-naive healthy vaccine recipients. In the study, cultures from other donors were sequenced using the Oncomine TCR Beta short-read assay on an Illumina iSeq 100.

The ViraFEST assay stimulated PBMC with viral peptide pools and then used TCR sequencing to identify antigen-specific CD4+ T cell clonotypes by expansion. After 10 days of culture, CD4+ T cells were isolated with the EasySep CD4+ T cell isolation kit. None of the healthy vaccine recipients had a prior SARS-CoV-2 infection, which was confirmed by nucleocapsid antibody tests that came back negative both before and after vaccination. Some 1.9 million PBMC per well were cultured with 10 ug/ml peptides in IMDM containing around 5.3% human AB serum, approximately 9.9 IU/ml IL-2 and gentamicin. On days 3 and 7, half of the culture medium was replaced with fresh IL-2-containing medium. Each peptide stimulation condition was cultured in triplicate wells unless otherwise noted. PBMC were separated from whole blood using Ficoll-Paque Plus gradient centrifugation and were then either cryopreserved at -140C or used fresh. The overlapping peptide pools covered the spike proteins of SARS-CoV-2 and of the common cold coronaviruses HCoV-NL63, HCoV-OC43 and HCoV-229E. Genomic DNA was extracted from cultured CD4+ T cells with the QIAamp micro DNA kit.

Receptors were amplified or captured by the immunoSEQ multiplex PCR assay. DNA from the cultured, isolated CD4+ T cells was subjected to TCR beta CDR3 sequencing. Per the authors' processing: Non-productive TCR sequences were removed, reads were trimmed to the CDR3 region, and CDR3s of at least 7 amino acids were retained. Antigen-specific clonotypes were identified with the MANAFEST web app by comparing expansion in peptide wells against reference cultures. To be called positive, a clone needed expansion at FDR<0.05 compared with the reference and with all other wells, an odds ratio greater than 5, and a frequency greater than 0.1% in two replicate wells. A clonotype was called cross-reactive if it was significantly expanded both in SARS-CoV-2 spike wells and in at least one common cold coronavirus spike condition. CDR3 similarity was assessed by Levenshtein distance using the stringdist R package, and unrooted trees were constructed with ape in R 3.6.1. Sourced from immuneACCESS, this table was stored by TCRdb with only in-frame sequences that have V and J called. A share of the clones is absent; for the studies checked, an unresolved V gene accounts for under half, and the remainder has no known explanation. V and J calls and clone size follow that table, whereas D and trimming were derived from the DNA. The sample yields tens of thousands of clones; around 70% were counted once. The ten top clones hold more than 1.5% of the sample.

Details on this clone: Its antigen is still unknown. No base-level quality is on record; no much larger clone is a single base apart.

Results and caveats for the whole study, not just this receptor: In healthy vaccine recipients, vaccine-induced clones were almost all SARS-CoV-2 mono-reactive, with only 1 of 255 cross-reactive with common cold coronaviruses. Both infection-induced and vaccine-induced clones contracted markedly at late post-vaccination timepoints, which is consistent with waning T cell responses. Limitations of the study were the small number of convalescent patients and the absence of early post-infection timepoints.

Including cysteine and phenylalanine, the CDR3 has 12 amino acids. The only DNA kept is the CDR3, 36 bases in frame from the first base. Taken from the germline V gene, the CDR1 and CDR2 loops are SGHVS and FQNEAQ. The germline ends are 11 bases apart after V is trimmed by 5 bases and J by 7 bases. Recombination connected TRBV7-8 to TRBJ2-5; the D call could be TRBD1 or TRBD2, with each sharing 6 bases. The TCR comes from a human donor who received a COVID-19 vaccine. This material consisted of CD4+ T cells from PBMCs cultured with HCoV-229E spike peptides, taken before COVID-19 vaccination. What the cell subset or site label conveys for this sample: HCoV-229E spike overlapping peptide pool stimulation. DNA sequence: TGTGCCAGCAGCCGACCGGGGGCGACCCAGTACTTC. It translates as CASSRPGATQYF. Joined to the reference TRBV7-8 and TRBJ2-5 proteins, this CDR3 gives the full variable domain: GAGVSQSPRYKVAKRGQDVALRCDPISGHVSLFWYQQALGQGPEFLTYFQNEAQLDKSGLPSDRFFAERPEGSVSTLKIQRTQQEDSAVYLCASSRPGATQYFGPGTRLLVL.